The present T cell receptor (beta chain) was sequenced within a study of blood T cell repertoires in COVID-19. This CDR3 spans 13 amino acids. Germline V CDR1 and CDR2: MNHEY, SVGAGI. Trimming removed 4 bases from V and 10 bases from J; junction bases left unmatched: 4. This table comes from immunoSEQ multiplex PCR, and its TCRdb copy is limited to in-frame clones, with some not included. The sample has approximately 400,000 clones, over 65% seen once; the top ten hold more than 0.95%. The rearrangement links TRBV6-5 to TRBJ1-6, with 7 nucleotides matching TRBD1. The sequenced sample consisted of peripheral blood. This receptor was taken from a human donor with acute or convalescent COVID-19. The donor label of this sample is uncertain. CDR3 protein: CASSSGQSSPLHF. In DNA form, the CDR3 reads TGTGCCAGCAGTTCGGGACAGTCATCACCCCTCCACTTT.